This is a list of T cell receptor beta chains from one sample in a study of identical twins. One entry per CDR3 protein, called by TCRdb with MiXCR from the 5' RACE reads. The data hold 460,000 or so distinct CDR3 sequences, with 11% to 15% observed a single time. This sample also belongs to another study, concerning yellow fever vaccine responses in identical twins.

The sample consisted of CD4+ T cells sorted from blood. These receptors were obtained from a woman between 18 and 29 years old in good health. Both conserved end residues are part of each CDR3. The order of the fields is V gene, CDR3 length, clone size, D gene, J gene, CDR3 protein, CDR3 DNA. A D gene is named only where the DNA matches it firmly. Clone size, where shown, is once, few, many, or a class for clones that have expanded.

v_gene: TRBV7-6; len: 12; abundance: -; d_gene: -; j_gene: TRBJ2-3; CDR3aa: CASSSYMDTQYF; CDR3nt: TGTGCCAGCAGCTCGTATATGGATACGCAGTATTTT
v_gene: TRBV20-1; len: 12; abundance: many; d_gene: -; j_gene: TRBJ1-3; CDR3aa: CSARGPGNTIYF; CDR3nt: TGCAGTGCACGGGGACCTGGAAACACCATATATTTT
v_gene: TRBV20-1; len: 13; abundance: few; d_gene: TRBD2; j_gene: TRBJ2-3; CDR3aa: CSAILAGEGTQYF; CDR3nt: TGCAGTGCTATTTTGGCGGGGGAGGGTACGCAGTATTTT
v_gene: TRBV12-3/TRBV12-4; len: 15; abundance: -; d_gene: -; j_gene: TRBJ2-7; CDR3aa: CASSRQVTSSYEQYF; CDR3nt: TGTGCCAGCAGCCGACAGGTAACAAGCTCCTACGAGCAGTACTTC
v_gene: TRBV5-1; len: 14; abundance: -; d_gene: -; j_gene: TRBJ1-6; CDR3aa: CASKDSPYNSPLHF; CDR3nt: TGCGCCAGCAAGGACAGTCCGTATAATTCACCCCTCCACTTT
v_gene: TRBV3-1; len: 18; abundance: few; d_gene: -; j_gene: TRBJ2-1; CDR3aa: CASSQFTSGRSSYNEQFF; CDR3nt: TGTGCCAGCAGCCAATTTACTTCCGGGAGATCCTCCTACAATGAGCAGTTCTTC
v_gene: TRBV5-6; len: 14; abundance: -; d_gene: -; j_gene: TRBJ1-2; CDR3aa: CASSLRQAGNGYTF; CDR3nt: TGTGCCAGCAGCTTGAGACAGGCCGGTAACGGCTACACCTTC
v_gene: TRBV20-1; len: 11; abundance: -; d_gene: -; j_gene: TRBJ2-7; CDR3aa: CSASLDYEQYF; CDR3nt: TGCAGTGCTAGCCTAGATTACGAGCAGTACTTC
v_gene: TRBV20-1; len: 11; abundance: -; d_gene: -; j_gene: TRBJ2-5; CDR3aa: CSATGLETQYF; CDR3nt: TGCAGTGCTACAGGGTTGGAGACCCAGTACTTC
v_gene: TRBV12-3/TRBV12-4; len: 11; abundance: -; d_gene: -; j_gene: TRBJ2-7; CDR3aa: CASSLWLEQYF; CDR3nt: TGTGCCAGCAGTTTATGGTTAGAGCAGTACTTC
v_gene: TRBV27; len: 14; abundance: -; d_gene: TRBD1; j_gene: TRBJ2-3; CDR3aa: CASSKGTVTDTQYF; CDR3nt: TGTGCCAGCAGTAAAGGGACAGTCACAGATACGCAGTATTTT
v_gene: TRBV18; len: 16; abundance: -; d_gene: -; j_gene: TRBJ1-3; CDR3aa: CASSPATGAAGNTIYF; CDR3nt: TGTGCCAGCTCACCCGCTACGGGGGCCGCAGGAAACACCATATATTTT
v_gene: TRBV21-1; len: 16; abundance: -; d_gene: -; j_gene: TRBJ2-7; CDR3aa: CASSKAGLAGTYEQYF; CDR3nt: TGTGCCAGCAGCAAAGCGGGACTAGCGGGGACCTACGAGCAGTACTTC
v_gene: TRBV20-1; len: 19; abundance: few; d_gene: TRBD2; j_gene: TRBJ2-5; CDR3aa: CSARAQPGLAGGPRQTQYF; CDR3nt: TGCAGTGCTAGAGCCCAACCGGGACTAGCGGGAGGGCCTCGTCAGACCCAGTACTTC
v_gene: TRBV2; len: 15; abundance: -; d_gene: -; j_gene: TRBJ1-6; CDR3aa: CANRRSGEGNSPLHF; CDR3nt: TGTGCCAACAGGCGATCAGGGGAGGGGAATTCACCCCTCCACTTT
v_gene: TRBV2; len: 14; abundance: few; d_gene: TRBD1; j_gene: TRBJ1-6; CDR3aa: CASSRDRDNSPLHF; CDR3nt: TGTGCCAGCAGTCGCGACAGGGACAATTCACCCCTCCACTTT
v_gene: TRBV24-1; len: 16; abundance: -; d_gene: TRBD1; j_gene: TRBJ2-5; CDR3aa: CATSDFVGTGQETQYF; CDR3nt: TGTGCCACCAGTGATTTTGTCGGGACAGGCCAAGAGACCCAGTACTTC
v_gene: TRBV6-1; len: 13; abundance: -; d_gene: -; j_gene: TRBJ2-1; CDR3aa: CASGGLVDNEQFF; CDR3nt: TGTGCCAGCGGCGGGCTAGTCGACAATGAGCAGTTCTTC
v_gene: TRBV6-1; len: 16; abundance: -; d_gene: -; j_gene: TRBJ2-7; CDR3aa: CASTQRSGTSSYEQYF; CDR3nt: TGTGCCAGCACCCAAAGGAGTGGTACGAGCTCCTACGAGCAGTACTTC
v_gene: TRBV11-2; len: 18; abundance: few; d_gene: -; j_gene: TRBJ2-3; CDR3aa: CASSLPSWNLGGTDTQYF; CDR3nt: TGTGCCAGCAGCCTCCCTAGTTGGAACCTTGGCGGCACAGATACGCAGTATTTT
v_gene: TRBV10-3; len: 15; abundance: few; d_gene: -; j_gene: TRBJ2-1; CDR3aa: CAISAGLSMYNEQFF; CDR3nt: TGTGCCATCAGTGCCGGACTATCCATGTACAATGAGCAGTTCTTC
v_gene: TRBV20-1; len: 17; abundance: few; d_gene: -; j_gene: TRBJ2-7; CDR3aa: CSATVYRKKDGPYEQYF; CDR3nt: TGCAGTGCTACCGTCTATCGTAAAAAAGACGGGCCTTACGAGCAGTACTTC
v_gene: TRBV29-1; len: 10; abundance: -; d_gene: -; j_gene: TRBJ1-1; CDR3aa: CSGDRLEAFF; CDR3nt: TGCAGCGGTGACCGCCTTGAAGCTTTCTTT
v_gene: TRBV5-1; len: 15; abundance: few; d_gene: TRBD2; j_gene: TRBJ2-3; CDR3aa: CASSSRSGGADTQYF; CDR3nt: TGCGCCAGCAGCTCCCGGAGCGGGGGAGCAGATACGCAGTATTTT
v_gene: TRBV11-2; len: 16; abundance: few; d_gene: TRBD2; j_gene: TRBJ2-1; CDR3aa: CASSLLTSGSIDEQFF; CDR3nt: TGTGCCAGCAGCTTATTGACTAGCGGGAGTATCGATGAGCAGTTCTTC
v_gene: TRBV7-8; len: 18; abundance: few; d_gene: -; j_gene: TRBJ2-5; CDR3aa: CASSNPYGTLARSETQYF; CDR3nt: TGTGCCAGCAGCAACCCCTATGGCACTCTGGCGAGATCAGAGACCCAGTACTTC
v_gene: TRBV12-3/TRBV12-4; len: 14; abundance: many; d_gene: -; j_gene: TRBJ1-6; CDR3aa: CASRIDGQNSPLHF; CDR3nt: TGTGCCAGCAGGATCGACGGACAGAATTCACCCCTCCACTTT
v_gene: TRBV24-1; len: 15; abundance: few; d_gene: -; j_gene: TRBJ2-7; CDR3aa: CATSDLPQENYEQYF; CDR3nt: TGTGCCACCAGTGATTTGCCCCAGGAAAACTACGAGCAGTACTTC